The present entry profiles one T cell receptor beta chain with its context. Its antigen is unidentified. Looked up from germline, CDR1 is LGHNA and CDR2 is YSLEER. The CDR3 consists of 16 residues. Trimming left V 2 bases short and J 1 base short, with 12 bases between. These data originate in a study of cytomegalovirus exposure and HLA in healthy donors. Study observations and caveats: When a later analysis was performed, an Asian-associated ancestry cluster reportedly had fewer N-insertions than the roughly 700-donor mean. Excluded were some V segments that proved indistinguishable, including TRBV6-2 and TRBV6-3. Later analysis identified a missense DCLRE1C variant that was linked to TCR beta V- and J-gene trimming.

Use of 60 Vbeta and 13 Jbeta primers characterized the PCR. Measured with immunoSEQ multiplex PCR; TCRdb has only the in-frame clones, and not every one. The sample includes about 180,000 clones, around 80% of them seen just once. Material: PBMCs. The clonotype originates from a man aged 35 to 55 in good health and CMV-seronegative. The chain carries TRBV4-3 and TRBJ1-3; D is uncertain. The CDR3 coding sequence is TGCGCCAGCAGCCAATCCCGCCGCGGATCTGGAAACACCATATATTTT. Amino acid sequence: CASSQSRRGSGNTIYF.